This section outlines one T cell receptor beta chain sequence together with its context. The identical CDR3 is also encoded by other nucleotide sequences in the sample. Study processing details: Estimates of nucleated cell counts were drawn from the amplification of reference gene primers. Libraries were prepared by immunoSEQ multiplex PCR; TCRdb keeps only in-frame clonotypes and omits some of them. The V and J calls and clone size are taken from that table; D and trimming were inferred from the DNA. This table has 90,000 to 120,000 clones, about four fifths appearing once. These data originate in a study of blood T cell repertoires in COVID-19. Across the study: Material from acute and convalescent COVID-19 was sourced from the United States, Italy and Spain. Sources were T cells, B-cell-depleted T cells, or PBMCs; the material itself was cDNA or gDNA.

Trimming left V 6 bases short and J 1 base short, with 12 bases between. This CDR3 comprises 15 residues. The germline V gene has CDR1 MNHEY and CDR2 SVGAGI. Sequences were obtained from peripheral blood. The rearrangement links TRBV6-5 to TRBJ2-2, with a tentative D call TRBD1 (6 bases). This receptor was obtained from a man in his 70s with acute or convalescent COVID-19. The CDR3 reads CASSPTGVNTGELFF. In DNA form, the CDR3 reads TGTGCCAGCAGCCCGACAGGAGTGAACACCGGGGAGCTGTTTTTT.